The next 30 T cell receptor beta chains were all read from a single sample in a study of cytomegalovirus exposure and HLA in healthy donors. A multiplex PCR was run with 60 Vbeta primers and 13 Jbeta primers. Clones were read by immunoSEQ multiplex PCR, and TCRdb kept only the in-frame ones, dropping some. Of more than 100,000 clones listed, approximately 8.9% are singletons. Material: PBMCs. These receptors originate from a woman aged 40 to 55 in good health and CMV-seropositive.

The gene calls are TRBV6-5 and TRBJ2-3; no clear D. The CDR3 loop spans 16 amino acids. Trimming took 0 bases from V and 0 from J, leaving 10 bases between them. CDR1 is MNHEY, CDR2 SVGAGI, per germline. Here the CDR3 reads CASSYSSQTSTDTQYF. The CDR3 DNA follows: TGTGCCAGCAGTTACTCGAGTCAGACTAGCACAGATACGCAGTATTTT.

This clone was seen only a few times. This chain links TRBV15 with TRBJ1-1; 7 nucleotides align to TRBD1. Germline CDR1 LNHNV, CDR2 YYDKDF (reference sequence). The CDR3 sequence is 17 residues long. The J segment lost 0 bases and the V segment lost 0 bases, leaving 7 bases of the junction unmatched. The CDR3 region has the DNA TGTGCCACCAGCAGAGACCTGACAGGGAGGTTGAACACTGAAGCTTTCTTT. Its protein is CATSRDLTGRLNTEAFF.

The chain couples TRBV18 to TRBJ1-3, with 8 bases matching TRBD1. Germline trimming cut 5 bases from V and 2 bases from J; bases unmatched to any gene: 8. The CDR3 length is 16 residues. The germline gives CDR1 KGHSH, CDR2 LQKENI. In DNA form, the CDR3 reads TGTGCCAGCTCATCGAGCCGGACAGGGACTGGAAACACCATATATTTT. Its protein is CASSSSRTGTGNTIYF. Full variable domain (rest looked up from reference TRBV18 and TRBJ1-3): NAGVMQNPRHLVRRRGQEARLRCSPMKGHSHVYWYRQLPEEGLKFMVYLQKENIIDESGMPKERFSAEFPKEGPSILRIQQVVRGDSAAYFCASSSSRTGTGNTIYFGEGSWLTVV.

This chain links TRBV5-6 with TRBJ2-2; TRBD2 might be the D (5 bases). V dropped 1 base and J dropped 0 bases, with 16 bases sitting between them. Germline CDR1 and CDR2: SGHDT and YYEEEE. This CDR3 region has 18 residues. The CDR3 DNA is TGTGCCAGCAGCTTGAGGGCACTAGGAGGATCGAACACCGGGGAGCTGTTTTTT. It yields the protein CASSLRALGGSNTGELFF.

A few counts support this clone. This specimen includes other DNA sequences encoding the same CDR3. The V gene is TRBV7-9, the J gene TRBJ2-3; TRBD2 aligns across 7 bases. Germline CDR1 and CDR2: SEHNR and FQNEAQ (reference sequence). V trimming: 3 bases; J trimming: 4 bases; junction bases outside the gene matches: 4. The CDR3 contains 14 residues. The CDR3 sequence: CASSLGGSADTQYF. In DNA form, the CDR3 reads TGTGCCAGCAGCTTGGGAGGGTCGGCAGATACGCAGTATTTT.

This clone was seen a few times. The chain links TRBV19 to TRBJ1-1, with TRBD1 as a possible D gene (6 bases). This CDR3 contains 20 residues. Trimming removed 5 bases from V and 1 base from J, with 29 bases in between. Germline V gene sequence: CDR1 LNHDA, CDR2 SQIVND (reference sequence). Here the CDR3 reads CASSSQGQVAARRGNTEAFF. For the CDR3, the DNA is TGTGCCAGTAGTTCCCAGGGGCAAGTTGCCGCCAGGAGAGGGAACACTGAAGCTTTCTTT. The full variable domain, completed using reference TRBV19 and TRBJ1-1, is DGGITQSPKYLFRKEGQNVTLSCEQNLNHDAMYWYRQDPGQGLRLIYYSQIVNDFQKGDIAEGYSVSREKKESFPLTVTSAQKNPTAFYLCASSSQGQVAARRGNTEAFFGQGTRLTVV.

This sequence joins TRBV6-6 and TRBJ1-1, with unresolved D. The V end was cut by 1 base, the J end by 1 base, with 7 bases between. There are 14 residues in the CDR3. CDR1 and CDR2 from the germline V gene are MNHNY and SVGAGI (reference sequence). The CDR3 DNA follows: TGTGCCAGCAGTTACTTGGAGACGAACACTGAAGCTTTCTTT. Amino acids: CASSYLETNTEAFF.

The J gene is TRBJ1-2, the V gene TRBV5-5; no reliable D call. Germline values: CDR1 SGHKS, CDR2 YYEKEE (reference sequence). The CDR3 extends over 11 amino acids. Trimming left V 4 bases short and J 7 bases short, with 8 bases between. The CDR3 reads CASSLRVGYTF. CDR3 nucleotide sequence: TGTGCCAGCAGCCTCCGTGTTGGCTACACCTTC. The whole variable domain, filled in from reference TRBV5-5 and TRBJ1-2, reads DAGVTQSPTHLIKTRGQQVTLRCSPISGHKSVSWYQQVLGQGPQFIFQYYEKEERGRGNFPDRFSARQFPNYSSELNVNALLLGDSALYLCASSLRVGYTFGSGTRLTVV.

This clone was seen a handful of times. V and J are TRBV5-4 and TRBJ2-7, with 7 bases lining up with TRBD1. The CDR3 runs 12 residues. V shed 3 bases and J 4 bases; nucleotides not matched to a gene: 1. Germline-derived CDR1 and CDR2 are SGHNT and YYREEE (reference sequence). CDR3 bases: TGTGCCAGCAGCTCGGACAGGTACGAGCAGTACTTC. Translating it yields CASSSDRYEQYF.

The chain recombines TRBV6-6 with TRBJ1-2; TRBD1 matches 7 bases. The V gene's germline CDR1 is MNHNY and CDR2 SVGAGI (reference sequence). This CDR3 is built from 13 residues. The trim removed 6 bases at V and 6 bases at J, leaving 7 bases unmatched. The CDR3, as DNA: TGTGCCAGCAGGTCGACCGGGACAGATGGCTACACCTTC. It codes for CASRSTGTDGYTF.

This clone turned up a few times. The genes are TRBV6-6 and TRBJ1-1; D may be TRBD1 (6 bases). The CDR3 is made up of 13 amino acids. Per germline, CDR1 MNHNY and CDR2 SVGAGI (reference sequence). Between the trimmed V and J ends, which lost 7 bases and 9 bases, there was a span of 18 bases. The CDR3 spells CASIFSRRDKAFF. Here the CDR3 DNA reads TGTGCCAGCATCTTTTCTCGACGGGACAAAGCTTTCTTT.

J is TRBJ1-5 and V is TRBV11-2, with TRBD1 matching over 10 bases. Unmatched junction bases numbered 7, after V lost 5 bases and J lost 6 bases. This CDR3 comprises 15 residues. CDR1 SGHAT and CDR2 FQNNGV come from the germline V gene. This CDR3 is CASSTGTGVGQPQHF. The CDR3 region has the DNA TGTGCCAGCAGCACAGGGACAGGGGTGGGTCAGCCCCAGCATTTT.

This clone appeared a few times. This chain joins TRBV7-9 and TRBJ1-3; D gene ambiguous. This CDR3 comprises 16 residues. Trimming stripped 4 bases from V and 1 base from J, with 14 bases between. Germline-derived CDR1 and CDR2 are SEHNR and FQNEAQ (reference sequence). CDR3 nucleotide sequence: TGTGCCAGCAGCTATCAAGGAGGTCTATCTGGAAACACCATATATTTT. It encodes CASSYQGGLSGNTIYF. Using reference TRBV7-9 and TRBJ1-3 for the parts outside the CDR3, the full variable domain is DTGVSQNPRHKITKRGQNVTFRCDPISEHNRLYWYRQTLGQGPEFLTYFQNEAQLEKSRLLSDRFSAERPKGSFSTLEIQRTEQGDSAMYLCASSYQGGLSGNTIYFGEGSWLTVV.

This clone turned up a few times. The chain combines TRBV7-2 with TRBJ1-2, with D possibly matching TRBD1 (5 bases). V lost 3 bases, J lost 2 bases, and 19 bases lay in between. The germline V gene has CDR1 SGHTA and CDR2 FQGNSA. The CDR3 runs 17 residues. The DNA of the CDR3 is TGTGCCAGCAGCTTCACTCGCGTCAGGGCGAGAAACTATGGCTACACCTTC. As protein: CASSFTRVRARNYGYTF.

This clone has a handful of counts. The V and J genes are TRBV5-1 and TRBJ1-1, with D possibly TRBD1 on 5 matching bases. The V gene lost 3 bases and the J gene lost 7 bases, with 13 bases spanning the gap. In germline, CDR1 is SGHRS, CDR2 YFSETQ. The CDR3 is 13 amino acids. CDR3 loop: CASSSLGGGEAFF. CDR3 nucleotides: TGCGCCAGCAGCTCATTGGGGGGGGGTGAAGCTTTCTTT.

The chain combines TRBV19 with TRBJ1-2, with D unresolved. There are 12 residues in the CDR3. In germline, CDR1 is LNHDA, CDR2 SQIVND (reference sequence). V lost 9 bases to trimming and J lost 4 bases, with 12 bases between them. In DNA, the CDR3 is TGTGCCAGCCGCCGGGAAGTCTATGGCTACACCTTC. Protein sequence: CASRREVYGYTF.

V is TRBV5-6 and J is TRBJ2-2, with TRBD1 matching over 8 bases. Germline CDR1 SGHDT, CDR2 YYEEEE. V was pared by 1 base and J by 6 bases, with 5 bases of the junction left unmatched. There are 15 residues in the CDR3. CDR3 region: CASSLLQGASGELFF. CDR3 DNA sequence: TGTGCCAGCAGCTTGTTGCAGGGGGCTTCCGGGGAGCTGTTTTTT.

The gene calls are TRBV5-1 and TRBJ2-5; 11 bases map to TRBD2. With 5 bases clipped from V and 2 bases from J, the junction kept 5 bases outside the gene matches. CDR1 is SGHRS and CDR2 is YFSETQ in the germline V gene. This CDR3 is built from 15 residues. Here the CDR3 DNA reads TGCGCCAGCAGTCCGTGGACTAGCGGGCAAGAGACCCAGTACTTC. Translated: CASSPWTSGQETQYF.

The rearrangement links TRBV5-1 to TRBJ1-2, with TRBD1 identical over 8 bases. This CDR3 contains 16 residues. The germline gives CDR1 SGHRS, CDR2 YFSETQ. Trimming took 5 bases from V and 2 from J; bases not matched to a gene: 11. In nucleotides, the CDR3 is TGCGCCAGCAGTTGGGCACCGGGACAGGTGAACTATGGCTACACCTTC. Its protein is CASSWAPGQVNYGYTF.

This clone was observed a few times. This chain uses TRBV5-1 with TRBJ2-3; 12 bases are a match to TRBD2. This CDR3 contains 18 residues. J was trimmed by 1 base and V by 4 bases; bases with no gene match: 10. In germline, CDR1 is SGHRS, CDR2 YFSETQ. This CDR3 is CASSPASGGAGGTDTQYF. CDR3 DNA sequence: TGCGCCAGCAGCCCGGCTAGCGGGGGGGCAGGGGGCACAGATACGCAGTATTTT.

Regarding this clone: Since no conserved phenylalanine or tryptophan closes the CDR3, a read error is the likely cause. This chain links TRBV9 with TRBJ1-1; 8 bases are a match to TRBD1. Germline V gene data show CDR1 as SGDLS and CDR2 as YYNGEE. V gave up 3 bases and J gave up 3 bases; unmatched junction bases: 10. The CDR3 has 16 residues. The CDR3 protein is CASSASGQVLHTEAFL. The CDR3 region has the DNA TGTGCCAGCAGCGCCTCGGGACAGGTGCTCCACACTGAAGCTTTCCTT.

This clone came up a few times. The V and J genes are TRBV6-1 and TRBJ1-1, with D tentatively TRBD1 (5 bases). CDR1 is MNHNS and CDR2 is SASEGT in the germline V gene. The CDR3 loop spans 13 amino acids. Trimming pared 8 bases from V and 7 bases from J, leaving 17 bases between. CDR3 amino acids: CASSGTLANEAFF. DNA for the CDR3: TGTGCCAGCTCAGGGACTTTAGCCAATGAAGCTTTCTTT.

In this sample, this clone turned up a few times. J is TRBJ1-1 and V is TRBV6-5; D call uncertain. CDR1 and CDR2 (germline): MNHEY, SVGAGI. The CDR3 runs to 14 residues. V was shortened by 6 bases and J by 4 bases, with 15 bases between the two germline ends. CDR3 sequence reads: CASRCTPSSTEAFF. As DNA, the CDR3 is TGTGCCAGCAGGTGCACTCCCTCTAGCACTGAAGCTTTCTTT.

This clone has more than one count but fewer than ten. This chain connects TRBV7-2 to TRBJ2-7, with TRBD1 matching 9 bases. Per germline, CDR1 SGHTA and CDR2 FQGNSA. V shed 1 base, J shed 5 bases, and the junction held 9 bases outside the gene matches. This CDR3 contains 16 residues. The CDR3 sequence is CASSLGRGTGSNEQYF. DNA of the CDR3: TGTGCCAGCAGCTTAGGTCGTGGGACAGGGTCGAACGAGCAGTACTTC.

At least ten counts were recorded for this clone. The chain is built from TRBV5-4 and TRBJ2-7; 9 bases fit TRBD1. CDR3 length: 14 amino acids. V dropped 4 bases and J dropped 6; count of bases not matched to a gene: 8. CDR1 is SGHNT, CDR2 YYREEE, per germline (reference sequence). CDR3 residues: CASSGSGTGTEQYF. The CDR3 DNA follows: TGTGCCAGCAGCGGATCCGGGACAGGGACCGAGCAGTACTTC.

This clone showed up just a few times. The rearrangement links TRBV14 to TRBJ2-5; possibly TRBD2 for D (6 bases). This CDR3 spans 16 amino acids. V lost 1 base and J lost 7, with 19 bases in between. Germline values: CDR1 SGHDN, CDR2 FVKESK. For the CDR3, the DNA is TGTGCCAGCAGCCAAGGAATAAGCGGAGGGGTAGGGACCCAGTACTTC. Its protein is CASSQGISGGVGTQYF.

This clone was recorded a few times. V is TRBV7-8 and J is TRBJ2-5, with D tentatively TRBD2 (6 bases). The CDR3 spans 15 residues. Germline CDR1 reads SGHVS; CDR2 reads FQNEAQ. V was cut by 1 base and J by 5 bases, with 14 bases left in between. The DNA for the CDR3 is TGTGCCAGCAGCTTAGTCGTAGCGGCCTGGGAGACCCAGTACTTC. This sequence encodes CASSLVVAAWETQYF.

V and J are TRBV29-1 and TRBJ2-7; D is possibly TRBD2 (6 bases). The germline V gene has CDR1 SQVTM and CDR2 ANQGSEA. The CDR3 extends over 13 amino acids. Trimming left V 0 bases short and J 13 bases short, with 19 bases between. CDR3 nucleotides: TGCAGCGTTGAAGAGGGCGGGACCCCAAGGCGTTACGTC. Its translation is CSVEEGGTPRRYV.

V and J are TRBV5-1 and TRBJ1-6; D possibly corresponds to TRBD1 (6 bases). The CDR3 extends over 16 amino acids. V was clipped by 1 base and J by 7 bases, with 15 bases between them. The germline CDR1 and CDR2 sequences are SGHRS and YFSETQ. The DNA of the CDR3 is TGCGCCAGCAGCTTGCTATCTACAGGGTTGAATTCACCCCTCCACTTT. Amino acids: CASSLLSTGLNSPLHF. Combining the CDR3 with reference TRBV5-1 and TRBJ1-6 gives the whole variable domain KAGVTQTPRYLIKTRGQQVTLSCSPISGHRSVSWYQQTPGQGLQFLFEYFSETQRNKGNFPGRFSGRQFSNSRSEMNVSTLELGDSALYLCASSLLSTGLNSPLHFGNGTRLTVT.

With respect to this clone: This same CDR3 is encoded by further DNA sequences in the sample. The chain has TRBV5-1 and TRBJ1-1; D is uncertain. The germline V and J ends were trimmed by 2 bases and 1 base, with 6 bases remaining between them. From germline, CDR1 is SGHRS and CDR2 YFSETQ. This CDR3 has 13 amino acids. The CDR3 coding sequence is TGCGCCAGCAGCTTCGAGGGGAACACTGAAGCTTTCTTT. Its translation is CASSFEGNTEAFF.